These 21 T cell receptor beta chains were sequenced from one sample in a study of identical twins. TCRdb reprocessed the 5' RACE reads via MiXCR and lists one record per CDR3 protein. The sample includes around 960,000 distinct CDR3 sequences, roughly an eighth of them seen just once. In addition, the sample was reused for a study of yellow fever vaccine responses in identical twins.

The sequenced sample consisted of PBMCs. The receptors originated from a woman younger than 35 in good health.

J is TRBJ1-1 and V is TRBV6-5; D not certain. The ends were cut back, 0 bases at V and 4 bases at J, with 15 bases in the middle. This CDR3 comprises 16 residues. CDR1 and CDR2 from the germline V gene are MNHEY and SVGAGI. The CDR3 coding sequence is TGTGCCAGCAGTTACTCGGGGTCTTTGGGGTTCACTGAAGCTTTCTTT. Its translation: CASSYSGSLGFTEAFF.

The chain combines TRBV27 with TRBJ2-7; TRBD1 agrees at 9 bases. V gave up 5 bases and J gave up 0 bases; unmatched junction bases: 2. CDR3 length: 14 amino acids. Germline V CDR1 and CDR2: MNHEY, SMNVEV (reference sequence). The CDR3 DNA sequence: TGTGCCAGCAGTAAGACAGGGGGCTCCTACGAGCAGTACTTC. Its translation: CASSKTGGSYEQYF.

In this sample, this clonotype turned up a few times. The chain uses TRBV5-1 and TRBJ2-1; 8 bases align to TRBD1. Germline CDR1 reads SGHRS; CDR2 reads YFSETQ. The CDR3 extends over 15 amino acids. V dropped 4 bases and J dropped 6; count of bases not matched to a gene: 9. The CDR3 here is CASSGEGQAFNEQFF. For the CDR3, the DNA is TGCGCCAGCAGCGGCGAGGGACAGGCTTTCAATGAGCAGTTCTTC.

This clonotype was observed a few times. The gene calls are TRBV2 and TRBJ1-3; D not resolved. The ends were cut back, 4 bases at V and 1 base at J, with 8 bases in the middle. CDR1 and CDR2 (germline): SNHLY, FYNNEI. CDR3 size: 14 residues. This chain's CDR3 is CASSGGWSGNTIYF. Written as DNA, the CDR3 is TGTGCCAGCAGTGGAGGGTGGTCTGGAAACACCATATATTTT.

This clonotype was seen only a few times. The rearrangement links TRBV20-1 to TRBJ2-2; 7 nucleotides line up with TRBD1. The germline gives CDR1 DFQATT, CDR2 SNEGSKA (reference sequence). The CDR3 consists of 14 residues. Trimming removed 6 bases from V and 5 bases from J; junction bases left unmatched: 9. This chain's CDR3 is CSAKDRVWTGELFF. The CDR3 coding sequence is TGCAGTGCAAAAGACAGGGTTTGGACCGGGGAGCTGTTTTTT.

This clonotype was observed a handful of times. The chain links TRBV20-1 to TRBJ2-4; D unclear. Trimming cost V 4 bases and J 5 bases, with 6 bases left between them. Germline CDR1 and CDR2: DFQATT and SNEGSKA (reference sequence). The CDR3 runs 11 residues. CDR3 DNA sequence: TGCAGTGCTACCCTCGAAAACATTCAGTACTTC. Translation gives CSATLENIQYF.

This clonotype showed up just a few times. The rearrangement links TRBV2 to TRBJ1-6; the match to TRBD1 covers 7 bases. The CDR3 runs to 15 residues. Germline CDR1 reads SNHLY; CDR2 reads FYNNEI. Germline trimming cut 6 bases from V and 9 bases from J; bases unmatched to any gene: 11. CDR3: CASRRTGTDLSPLHF. CDR3 in DNA: TGTGCCAGCAGACGGACCGGGACAGATCTTTCACCCCTCCACTTT.

The V and J genes are TRBV29-1 and TRBJ1-4; D is unclear. This CDR3 has 14 residues. CDR1 and CDR2 (germline): SQVTM, ANQGSEA. Trimming left V 8 bases short and J 4 bases short, with 17 bases between. CDR3 sequence: CSYSGGRINEKLFF. The CDR3 DNA reads TGCAGCTATTCAGGTGGCAGAATTAATGAAAAACTGTTTTTT.

This clonotype has only a few counts. The chain employs TRBV20-1 and TRBJ2-1; 9 bases are shared with TRBD1. Germline CDR1 and CDR2: DFQATT and SNEGSKA (reference sequence). The trim removed 1 base at V and 9 bases at J, leaving 7 bases unmatched. The CDR3 runs 14 residues. In DNA, the CDR3 is TGCAGTGCTAGAGCAGCACAGGGGGCGGGTGAGCAGTTCTTC. This sequence encodes CSARAAQGAGEQFF.

There are a few counts of this clonotype. The rearrangement joins TRBV10-3 to TRBJ1-2, with TRBD1 matching over 10 bases. V trimming: 3 bases; J trimming: 5 bases; junction bases outside the gene matches: 12. Germline V gives CDR1 ENHRY, CDR2 SYGVKD. The CDR3 sequence is 17 residues long. CDR3 bases: TGTGCCATCAGTGATCGGGGTGAGGGACAGGGGAAGTATGGCTACACCTTC. This gives the protein CAISDRGEGQGKYGYTF.

The chain recombines TRBV29-1 with TRBJ2-1, with TRBD2 matching 10 bases. Germline lookup yields CDR1 SQVTM and CDR2 ANQGSEA. The CDR3 is made up of 16 amino acids. Unmatched junction bases numbered 12, after V lost 6 bases and J lost 4 bases. The CDR3 DNA reads TGCAGCGTGCCTCGCGGGGAACTAGCGGGGTACAATGAGCAGTTCTTC. It encodes CSVPRGELAGYNEQFF.

This clonotype was seen a handful of times. The CDR3 reads CASSQADIFGEQYF. The CDR3 DNA reads as TGTGCCAGCAGCCAAGCGGACATTTTCGGCGAGCAGTACTTC. This sequence joins TRBV3-1 and TRBJ2-7, with D maybe TRBD1 (5 bases). Trimming cost V 1 base and J 6 bases, with 13 bases left between them. The germline V gene has CDR1 LGHDT and CDR2 YNNKEL (reference sequence). This CDR3 contains 14 residues.

The V call is TRBV5-4, the J call TRBJ1-1; D remains ambiguous. The germline gives CDR1 SGHNT, CDR2 YYREEE (reference sequence). V was shortened by 2 bases and J by 1 base, with 6 bases between the two germline ends. CDR3 length: 13 amino acids. CDR3: CASSLYKNTEAFF. CDR3 sequence (DNA): TGTGCCAGCAGCTTATATAAGAACACTGAAGCTTTCTTT.

This clonotype was found a few times. The chain has TRBV13 and TRBJ2-1; D is undetermined. Germline assignment: CDR1 PRHDT and CDR2 FYEKMQ (reference sequence). The V end lost 3 bases, the J end lost 8 bases, and 8 bases lay between the germline ends. The CDR3 consists of 12 residues. CDR3 coding DNA: TGTGCCAGCAGCTTCGCGCGGTATGAGCAGTTCTTC. Translated: CASSFARYEQFF.

This clonotype was detected many times. V and J are TRBV4-1 and TRBJ2-7, with D perhaps given as TRBD1 or TRBD2 (5 bases each). The CDR3 extends over 13 amino acids. Deletions cut 4 bases from V and 3 bases from J, with 10 bases between. Germline assignment: CDR1 MGHRA and CDR2 YSYEKL. CDR3 sequence (DNA): TGCGCCAGCAGCCCCCTTGGGGGCTACGAGCAGTACTTC. It translates to CASSPLGGYEQYF.

This clonotype showed up many times. The chain has TRBV4-1 and TRBJ1-6; no firm D call. The germline V and J ends were trimmed by 4 bases and 3 bases, with 16 bases remaining between them. The germline CDR1 and CDR2 sequences are MGHRA and YSYEKL. CDR3 length: 17 amino acids. CDR3 nucleotides: TGCGCCAGCAGCCCCTCCCTCGGAGGAATCTATAATTCACCCCTCCACTTT. As protein: CASSPSLGGIYNSPLHF.

The sample holds a few counts of this clonotype. The CDR3 DNA is TGTGCCAGCAGCTTAGAGGCAGGGGGGTCCAAAAACATTCAGTACTTC. It translates to CASSLEAGGSKNIQYF. This chain links TRBV7-8 with TRBJ2-4; D is perhaps TRBD1 (7 bases). Germline CDR1 and CDR2: SGHVS and FQNEAQ. V lost 1 base and J 2 bases, leaving 12 bases between the germline ends. There are 16 residues in the CDR3.

This clonotype was counted between two and nine times. The V and J genes are TRBV27 and TRBJ1-5; 9 bases align to TRBD1. This CDR3 has 15 residues. The germline CDR1 and CDR2 sequences are MNHEY and SMNVEV (reference sequence). The J segment lost 4 bases and the V segment lost 5 bases, leaving 6 bases of the junction unmatched. CDR3 sequence (DNA): TGTGCCAGCAGTACGACAGGGGGGACAAATCAGCCCCAGCATTTT. This codes for CASSTTGGTNQPQHF.

The V call is TRBV29-1, the J call TRBJ2-1, with TRBD1 matching 10 bases. The germline V gene has CDR1 SQVTM and CDR2 ANQGSEA. The CDR3 spans 14 residues. The trim removed 8 bases at V and 4 bases at J, leaving 8 bases unmatched. The CDR3 DNA reads TGCAGCACCATGACAGGGGGCAGGTACAATGAGCAGTTCTTC. It codes for CSTMTGGRYNEQFF.

The chain is built from TRBV6-1 and TRBJ2-5; the match to TRBD1 covers 7 bases. J lost 2 bases, V lost 6 bases, and 18 bases had no gene match. The CDR3 totals 18 residues. Germline-derived CDR1 and CDR2 are MNHNS and SASEGT. CDR3 loop: CASRTRDSLSQGQETQYF. DNA of the CDR3: TGTGCCAGCAGGACCCGGGACAGTCTCTCCCAGGGGCAAGAGACCCAGTACTTC.

The chain has TRBV3-1 and TRBJ2-7; D is unresolved. CDR1 and CDR2 from the germline V gene are LGHDT and YNNKEL (reference sequence). Trimming stripped 4 bases from V and 4 bases from J, with 17 bases between. The CDR3 contains 15 residues. As DNA, the CDR3 is TGTGCCAGCAGCCGTCGGGTCAGAGCGTATTACGAGCAGTACTTC. Protein: CASSRRVRAYYEQYF.